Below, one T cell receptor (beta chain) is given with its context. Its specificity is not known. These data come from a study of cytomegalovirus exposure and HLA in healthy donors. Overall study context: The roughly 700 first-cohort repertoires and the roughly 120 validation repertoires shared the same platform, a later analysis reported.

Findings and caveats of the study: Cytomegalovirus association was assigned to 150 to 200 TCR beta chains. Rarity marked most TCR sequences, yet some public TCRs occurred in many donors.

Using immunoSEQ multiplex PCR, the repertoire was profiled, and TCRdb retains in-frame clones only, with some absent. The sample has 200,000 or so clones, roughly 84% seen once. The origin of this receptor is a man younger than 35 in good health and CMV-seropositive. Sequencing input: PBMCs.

Here the CDR3 reads CASSQGEGQGNIQYF. The CDR3 nucleotides read TGCGCCAGCAGCCAAGGGGAAGGACAGGGAAACATTCAGTACTTC. The J gene is TRBJ2-4, the V gene TRBV4-1, with 8 bases lining up with TRBD1. Per the germline V gene, CDR1 is MGHRA and CDR2 is YSYEKL. This CDR3 contains 15 residues. Trimming cost V 1 base and J 6 bases; bases outside gene matches: 5.